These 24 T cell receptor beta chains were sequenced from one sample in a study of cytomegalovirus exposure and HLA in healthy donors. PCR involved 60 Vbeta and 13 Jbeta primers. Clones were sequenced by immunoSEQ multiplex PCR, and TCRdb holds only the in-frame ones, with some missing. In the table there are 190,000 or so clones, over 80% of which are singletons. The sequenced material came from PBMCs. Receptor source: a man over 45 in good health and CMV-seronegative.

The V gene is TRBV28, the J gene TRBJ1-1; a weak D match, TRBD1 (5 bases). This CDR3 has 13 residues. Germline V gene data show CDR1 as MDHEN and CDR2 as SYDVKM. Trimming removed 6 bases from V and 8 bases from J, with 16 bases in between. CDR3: CASRSRGRGEAFF. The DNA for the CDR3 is TGTGCCAGCAGGAGCCGCGGGAGGGGAGAAGCTTTCTTT.

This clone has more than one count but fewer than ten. The DNA for the CDR3 is TGTGCCAGCAGTGAGCGGACAGTACTTTATGGCTACACCTTC. As protein: CASSERTVLYGYTF. This chain joins TRBV2 and TRBJ1-2, with a possible D match to TRBD1 (6 bases). Trimming took off 3 bases at V and 5 bases at J, with 13 bases between the two ends. This CDR3 has 14 residues. The V gene's germline CDR1 is SNHLY and CDR2 FYNNEI.

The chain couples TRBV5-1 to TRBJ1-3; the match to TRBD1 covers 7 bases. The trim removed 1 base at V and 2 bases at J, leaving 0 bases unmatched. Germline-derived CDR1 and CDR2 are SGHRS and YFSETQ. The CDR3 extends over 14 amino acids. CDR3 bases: TGCGCCAGCAGCTTGACAGGGGCTGGAAACACCATATATTTT. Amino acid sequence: CASSLTGAGNTIYF. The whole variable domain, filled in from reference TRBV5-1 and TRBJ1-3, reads KAGVTQTPRYLIKTRGQQVTLSCSPISGHRSVSWYQQTPGQGLQFLFEYFSETQRNKGNFPGRFSGRQFSNSRSEMNVSTLELGDSALYLCASSLTGAGNTIYFGEGSWLTVV.

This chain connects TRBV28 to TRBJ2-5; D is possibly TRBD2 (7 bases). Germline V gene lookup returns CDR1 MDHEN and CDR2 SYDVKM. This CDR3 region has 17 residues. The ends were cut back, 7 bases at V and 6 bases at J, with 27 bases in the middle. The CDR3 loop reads CASTTGGGGRGKKTQYF. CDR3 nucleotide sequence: TGTGCCAGCACCACAGGTGGGGGGGGGCGCGGTAAAAAGACCCAGTACTTC.

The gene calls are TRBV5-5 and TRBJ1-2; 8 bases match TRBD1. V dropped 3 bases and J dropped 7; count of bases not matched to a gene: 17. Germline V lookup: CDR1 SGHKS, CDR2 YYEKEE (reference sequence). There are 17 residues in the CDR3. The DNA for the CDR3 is TGTGCCAGCAGCTCTGCCGGGACAGGTCTAGTTATGGCTGGCTACACCTTC. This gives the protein CASSSAGTGLVMAGYTF.

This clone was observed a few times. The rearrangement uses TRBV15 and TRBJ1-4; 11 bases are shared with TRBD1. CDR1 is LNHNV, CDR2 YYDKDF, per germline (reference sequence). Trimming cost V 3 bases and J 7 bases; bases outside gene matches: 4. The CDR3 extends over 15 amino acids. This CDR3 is CATSRDRGLGEKLFF. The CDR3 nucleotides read TGTGCCACCAGCAGGGACAGGGGGCTAGGTGAAAAACTGTTTTTT.

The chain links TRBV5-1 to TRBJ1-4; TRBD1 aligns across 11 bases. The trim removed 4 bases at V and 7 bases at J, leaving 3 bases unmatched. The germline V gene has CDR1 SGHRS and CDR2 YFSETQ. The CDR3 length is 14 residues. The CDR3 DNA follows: TGCGCCAGCAGCCCGGGGACAGGGGGTGAAAAACTGTTTTTT. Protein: CASSPGTGGEKLFF.

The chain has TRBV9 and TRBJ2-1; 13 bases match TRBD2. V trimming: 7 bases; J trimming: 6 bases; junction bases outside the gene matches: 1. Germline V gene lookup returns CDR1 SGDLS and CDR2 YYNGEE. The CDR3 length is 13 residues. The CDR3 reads CASGTSGINEQFF. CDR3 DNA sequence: TGTGCCAGCGGGACTAGCGGGATCAATGAGCAGTTCTTC.

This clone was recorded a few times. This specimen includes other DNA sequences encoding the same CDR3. Here the CDR3 reads CASSSGQGMNTEAFF. CDR3 DNA sequence: TGTGCCAGCAGTTCCGGACAGGGGATGAACACTGAAGCTTTCTTT. The chain uses TRBV28 and TRBJ1-1, with 9 bases fitting TRBD1. The germline gives CDR1 MDHEN, CDR2 SYDVKM. After removal of 4 bases from V and 0 bases from J, the junction contained 3 bases not matched to a gene. The CDR3 is 15 amino acids.

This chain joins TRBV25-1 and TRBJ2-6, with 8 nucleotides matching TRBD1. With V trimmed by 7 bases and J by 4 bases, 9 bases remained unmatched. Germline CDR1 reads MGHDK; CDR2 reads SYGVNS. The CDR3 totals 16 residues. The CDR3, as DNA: TGTGCCAGCACTAAGCAGACAGGGGCCGGGGCCAACGTCCTGACTTTC. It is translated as CASTKQTGAGANVLTF.

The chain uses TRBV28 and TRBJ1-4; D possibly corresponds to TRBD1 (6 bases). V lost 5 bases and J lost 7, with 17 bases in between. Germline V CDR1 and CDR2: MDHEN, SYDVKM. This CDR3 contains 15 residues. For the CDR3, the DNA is TGTGCCAGCAGTCCGGACAGTGTCCGGGGTGAAAAACTGTTTTTT. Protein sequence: CASSPDSVRGEKLFF.

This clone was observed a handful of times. The CDR3 is CASSLLTGDGYTF. The CDR3, as DNA: TGCGCCAGCAGCCTCCTAACAGGGGATGGCTACACCTTC. The rearrangement uses TRBV4-3 and TRBJ1-2; TRBD1 matches at 7 bases. Germline CDR1 and CDR2: LGHNA and YSLEER. V trimming: 4 bases; J trimming: 6 bases; junction bases outside the gene matches: 5. The CDR3 sequence is 13 residues long.

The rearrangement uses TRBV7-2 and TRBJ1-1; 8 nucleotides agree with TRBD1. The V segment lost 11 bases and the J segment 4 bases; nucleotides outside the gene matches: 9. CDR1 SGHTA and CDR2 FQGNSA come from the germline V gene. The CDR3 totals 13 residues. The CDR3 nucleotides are TGTGCCGGTAGGACAGGGTCGGGCACTGAAGCTTTCTTT. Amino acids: CAGRTGSGTEAFF.

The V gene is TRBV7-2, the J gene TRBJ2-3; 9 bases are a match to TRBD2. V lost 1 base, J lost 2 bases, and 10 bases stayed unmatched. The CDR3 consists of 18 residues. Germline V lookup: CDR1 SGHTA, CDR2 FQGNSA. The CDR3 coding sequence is TGTGCCAGCAGCTTAGTCGTAGCTAGCGGGGATTACACAGATACGCAGTATTTT. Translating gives CASSLVVASGDYTDTQYF.

CDR3 protein: CASRDRLMNTEAFF. The CDR3 bases are TGTGCCAGCAGAGACAGGCTCATGAACACTGAAGCTTTCTTT. The chain is built from TRBV7-2 and TRBJ1-1, with D possibly TRBD1 on 6 matching bases. Trimming removed 6 bases at V and 0 bases at J, with 11 bases between. Germline lookup yields CDR1 SGHTA and CDR2 FQGNSA. CDR3 length: 14 amino acids.

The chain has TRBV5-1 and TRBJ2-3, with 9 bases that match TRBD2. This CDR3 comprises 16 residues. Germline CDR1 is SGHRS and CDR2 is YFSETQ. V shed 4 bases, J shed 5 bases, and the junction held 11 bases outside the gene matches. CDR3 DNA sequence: TGCGCCAGCAGCCGGGGAGAGGCGGGAGGGGGAGATACGCAGTATTTT. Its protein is CASSRGEAGGGDTQYF.

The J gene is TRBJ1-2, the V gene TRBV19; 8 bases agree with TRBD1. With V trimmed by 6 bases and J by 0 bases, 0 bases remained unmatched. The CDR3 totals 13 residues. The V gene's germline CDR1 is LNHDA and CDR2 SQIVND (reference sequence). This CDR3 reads CASRTGANYGYTF. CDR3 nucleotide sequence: TGTGCCAGTAGGACAGGGGCTAACTATGGCTACACCTTC.

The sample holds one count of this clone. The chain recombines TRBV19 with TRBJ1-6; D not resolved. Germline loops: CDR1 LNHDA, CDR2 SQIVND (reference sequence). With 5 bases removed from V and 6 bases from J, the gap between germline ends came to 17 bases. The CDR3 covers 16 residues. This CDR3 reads CASSSSPGDANSPLHF. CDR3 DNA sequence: TGTGCCAGTAGTTCTTCACCGGGAGACGCTAATTCACCCCTCCACTTT.

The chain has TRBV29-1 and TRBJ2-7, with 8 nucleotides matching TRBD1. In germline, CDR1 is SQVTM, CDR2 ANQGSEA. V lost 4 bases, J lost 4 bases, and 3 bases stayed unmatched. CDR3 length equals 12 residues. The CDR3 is CSVVQGVYEQYF. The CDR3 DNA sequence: TGCAGCGTTGTACAGGGGGTTTACGAGCAGTACTTC.

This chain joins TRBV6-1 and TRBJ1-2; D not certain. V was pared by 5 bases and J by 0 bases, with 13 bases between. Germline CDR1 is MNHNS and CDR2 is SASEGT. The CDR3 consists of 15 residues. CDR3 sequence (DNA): TGTGCCAGCAGTCCAGTGGTTGAGGCTAACTATGGCTACACCTTC. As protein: CASSPVVEANYGYTF.

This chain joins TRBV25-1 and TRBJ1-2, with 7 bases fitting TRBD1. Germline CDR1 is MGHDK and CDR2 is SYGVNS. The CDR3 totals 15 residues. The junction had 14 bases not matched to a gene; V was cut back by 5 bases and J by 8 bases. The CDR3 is CASSHRRQGSLGYTF. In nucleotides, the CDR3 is TGTGCCAGCAGTCATAGGAGACAGGGTAGTTTAGGCTACACCTTC.

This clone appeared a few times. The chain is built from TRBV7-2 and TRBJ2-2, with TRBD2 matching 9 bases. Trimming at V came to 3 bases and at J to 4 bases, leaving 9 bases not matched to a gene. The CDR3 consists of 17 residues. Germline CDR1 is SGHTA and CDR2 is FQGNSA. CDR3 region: CASSFGSRGRVTGELFF. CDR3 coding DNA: TGTGCCAGCAGCTTTGGGTCGCGCGGGAGGGTCACCGGGGAGCTGTTTTTT.

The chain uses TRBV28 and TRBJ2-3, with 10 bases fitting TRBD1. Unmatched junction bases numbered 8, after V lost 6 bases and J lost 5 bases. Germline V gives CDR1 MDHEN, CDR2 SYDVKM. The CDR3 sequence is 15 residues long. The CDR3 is CASRLGGQGLDTQYF. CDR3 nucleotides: TGTGCCAGCAGGTTGGGGGGACAGGGGTTAGATACGCAGTATTTT.

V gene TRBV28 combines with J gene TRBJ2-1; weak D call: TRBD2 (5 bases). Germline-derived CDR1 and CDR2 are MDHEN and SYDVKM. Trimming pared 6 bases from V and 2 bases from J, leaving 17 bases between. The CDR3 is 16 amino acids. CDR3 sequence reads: CASSPTGLNTYNEQFF. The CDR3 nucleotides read TGTGCCAGCAGCCCGACTGGACTGAATACCTACAATGAGCAGTTCTTC.